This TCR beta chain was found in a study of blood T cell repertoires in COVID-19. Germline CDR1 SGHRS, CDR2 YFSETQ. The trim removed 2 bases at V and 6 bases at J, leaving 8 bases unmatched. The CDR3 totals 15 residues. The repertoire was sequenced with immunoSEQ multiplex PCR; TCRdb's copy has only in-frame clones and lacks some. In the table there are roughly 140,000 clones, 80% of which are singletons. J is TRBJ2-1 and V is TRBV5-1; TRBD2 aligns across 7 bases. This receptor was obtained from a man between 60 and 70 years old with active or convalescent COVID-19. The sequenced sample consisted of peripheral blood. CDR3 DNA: TGCGCCAGCAGCTTAATGGCGGGCGGGGGCAATGAGCAGTTCTTC. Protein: CASSLMAGGGNEQFF. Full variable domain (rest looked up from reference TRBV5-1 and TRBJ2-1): KAGVTQTPRYLIKTRGQQVTLSCSPISGHRSVSWYQQTPGQGLQFLFEYFSETQRNKGNFPGRFSGRQFSNSRSEMNVSTLELGDSALYLCASSLMAGGGNEQFFGPGTRLTVL.